This T cell receptor (beta chain) originates from a study of OX40 agonist ivuxolimab in advanced cancers. Study as a whole: One hepatocellular carcinoma and a couple of cutaneous melanoma patients partially responded.

This clone came up once. V lost 6 bases and J lost 5; bases outside the gene matches: 11. The CDR3 runs to 15 residues. Per the germline V gene, CDR1 is SQVTM and CDR2 is ANQGSEA. The method was immunoSEQ multiplex PCR; TCRdb's version includes in-frame clones alone and lacks a portion of them. The data hold 65,000 to 75,000 clones, with about 88% observed a single time. V and J are TRBV29-1 and TRBJ2-5, with 11 bases lining up with TRBD2. The sequence was collected from an adult with an advanced solid tumor such as melanoma, head and neck, liver or kidney cancer. The specimen comprised CD4+ or CD8+ T cells sorted from blood, sampled in a trial of the OX40 agonist ivuxolimab. CDR3 nucleotide sequence: TGCAGCGTCTCCGGGACTAGCGGTCGAGAGGAGACCCAGTACTTC. Translating it yields CSVSGTSGREETQYF. Using reference TRBV29-1 and TRBJ2-5 for the parts outside the CDR3, the full variable domain is SAVISQKPSRDICQRGTSLTIQCQVDSQVTMMFWYRQQPGQSLTLIATANQGSEATYESGFVIDKFPISRPNLTFSTLTVSNMSPEDSSIYLCSVSGTSGREETQYFGPGTRLLVL.